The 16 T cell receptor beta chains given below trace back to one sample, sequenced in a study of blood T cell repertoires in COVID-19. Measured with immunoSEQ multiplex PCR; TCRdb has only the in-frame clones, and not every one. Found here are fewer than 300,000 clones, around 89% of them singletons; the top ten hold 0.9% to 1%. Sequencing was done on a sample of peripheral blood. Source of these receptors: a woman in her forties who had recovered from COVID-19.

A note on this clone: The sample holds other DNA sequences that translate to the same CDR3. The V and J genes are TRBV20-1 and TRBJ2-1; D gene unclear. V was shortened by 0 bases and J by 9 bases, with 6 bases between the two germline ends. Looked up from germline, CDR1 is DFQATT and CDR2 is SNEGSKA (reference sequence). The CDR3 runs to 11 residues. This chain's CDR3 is CSARDRGEQFF. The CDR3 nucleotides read TGCAGTGCTAGAGATCGCGGTGAGCAGTTCTTC.

The CDR3 here is CASSFGTGVRETQYF. For the CDR3, the DNA is TGTGCCAGCAGCTTCGGGACAGGGGTCCGGGAGACCCAGTACTTC. This chain links TRBV7-9 with TRBJ2-5; 10 nucleotides line up with TRBD1. With 3 bases clipped from V and 5 bases from J, the junction kept 6 bases outside the gene matches. This CDR3 contains 15 residues. CDR1 is SEHNR, CDR2 FQNEAQ, per germline (reference sequence).

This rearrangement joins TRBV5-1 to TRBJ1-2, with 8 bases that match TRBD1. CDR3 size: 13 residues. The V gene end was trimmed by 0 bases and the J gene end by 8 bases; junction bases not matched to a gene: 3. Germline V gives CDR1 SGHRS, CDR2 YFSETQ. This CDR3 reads CASSLAGTGGYTF. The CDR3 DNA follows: TGCGCCAGCAGCTTGGCCGGGACAGGCGGCTACACCTTC.

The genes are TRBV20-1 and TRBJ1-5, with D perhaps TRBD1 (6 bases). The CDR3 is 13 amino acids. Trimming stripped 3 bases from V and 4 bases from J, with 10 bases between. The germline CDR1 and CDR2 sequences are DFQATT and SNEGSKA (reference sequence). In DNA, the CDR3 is TGCAGTGCTAGTCCCACAGGGAATCAGCCCCAGCATTTT. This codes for CSASPTGNQPQHF.

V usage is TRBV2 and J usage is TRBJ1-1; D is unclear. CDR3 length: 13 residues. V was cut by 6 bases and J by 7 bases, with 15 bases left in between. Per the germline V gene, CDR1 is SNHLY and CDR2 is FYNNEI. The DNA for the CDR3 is TGTGCCAGCAGCCCCCCCCCACCTAGTGAAGCTTTCTTT. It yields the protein CASSPPPPSEAFF.

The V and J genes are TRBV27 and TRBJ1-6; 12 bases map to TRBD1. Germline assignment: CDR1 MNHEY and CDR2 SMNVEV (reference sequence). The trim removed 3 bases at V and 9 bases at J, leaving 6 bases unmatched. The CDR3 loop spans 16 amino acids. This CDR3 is CASSLGQGARGSPLHF. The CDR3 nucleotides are TGTGCCAGCAGTTTGGGACAGGGGGCGCGGGGTTCACCCCTCCACTTT.

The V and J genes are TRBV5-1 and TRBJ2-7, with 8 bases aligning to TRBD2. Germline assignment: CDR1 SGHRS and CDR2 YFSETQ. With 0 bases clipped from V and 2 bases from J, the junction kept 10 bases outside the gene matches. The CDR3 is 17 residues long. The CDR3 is CASSLDSGRVPPYEQYF. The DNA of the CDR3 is TGCGCCAGCAGCTTGGACTCCGGGAGGGTCCCTCCCTACGAGCAGTACTTC.

CDR3 nucleotide sequence: TGTGCCACCAGTGATTGGGGTCTAGCGGGAGGGGAGCAGTTCTTC. This sequence encodes CATSDWGLAGGEQFF. The gene calls are TRBV24-1 and TRBJ2-1; 12 bases fit TRBD2. The V and J ends lost 2 bases and 10 bases, in that order; junction bases with no gene match: 5. The CDR3 runs 15 residues. Germline V gene data show CDR1 as KGHDR and CDR2 as SFDVKD.

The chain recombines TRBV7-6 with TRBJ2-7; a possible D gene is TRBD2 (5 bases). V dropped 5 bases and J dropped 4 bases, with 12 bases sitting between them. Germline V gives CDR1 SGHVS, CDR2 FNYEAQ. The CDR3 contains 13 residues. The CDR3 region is CASSQAADYEQYF. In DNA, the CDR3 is TGTGCCAGCAGCCAAGCGGCGGATTACGAGCAGTACTTC. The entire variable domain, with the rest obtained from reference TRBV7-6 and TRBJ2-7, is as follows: GAGVSQSPRYKVTKRGQDVALRCDPISGHVSLYWYRQALGQGPEFLTYFNYEAQQDKSGLPNDRFSAERPEGSISTLTIQRTEQRDSAMYRCASSQAADYEQYFGPGTRLTVT.

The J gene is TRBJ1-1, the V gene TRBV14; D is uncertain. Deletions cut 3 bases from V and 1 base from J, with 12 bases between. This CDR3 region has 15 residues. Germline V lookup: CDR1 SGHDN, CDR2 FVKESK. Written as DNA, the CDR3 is TGTGCCAGCAGCCACCCCGGGTCCGAGAACACTGAAGCTTTCTTT. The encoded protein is CASSHPGSENTEAFF.

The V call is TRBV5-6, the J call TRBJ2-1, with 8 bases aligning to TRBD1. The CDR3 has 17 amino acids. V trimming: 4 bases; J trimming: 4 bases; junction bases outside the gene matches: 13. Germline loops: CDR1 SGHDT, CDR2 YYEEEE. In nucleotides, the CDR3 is TGTGCCAGCAGCGCCCGGCCAGGGACAGGTGGATACAATGAGCAGTTCTTC. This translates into CASSARPGTGGYNEQFF.

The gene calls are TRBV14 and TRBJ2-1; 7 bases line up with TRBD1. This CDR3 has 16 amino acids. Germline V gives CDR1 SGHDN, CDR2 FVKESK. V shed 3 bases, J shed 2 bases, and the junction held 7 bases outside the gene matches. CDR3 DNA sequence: TGTGCCAGCAGCCACACAGGGGCAGTAGCCTACAATGAGCAGTTCTTC. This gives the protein CASSHTGAVAYNEQFF.

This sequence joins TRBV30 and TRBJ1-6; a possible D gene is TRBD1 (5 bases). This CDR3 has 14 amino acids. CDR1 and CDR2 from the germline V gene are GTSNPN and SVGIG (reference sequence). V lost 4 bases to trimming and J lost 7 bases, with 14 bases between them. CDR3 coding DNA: TGTGCCTGGACCTGGGGGGTCGGGAATTCACCCCTCCACTTT. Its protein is CAWTWGVGNSPLHF.

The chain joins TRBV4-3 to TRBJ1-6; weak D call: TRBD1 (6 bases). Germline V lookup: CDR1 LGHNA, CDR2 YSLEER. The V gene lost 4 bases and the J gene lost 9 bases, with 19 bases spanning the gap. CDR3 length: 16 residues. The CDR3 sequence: CASSPAPGEHGSPLHF. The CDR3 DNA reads TGCGCCAGCAGCCCCGCCCCAGGGGAGCACGGTTCACCCCTCCACTTT.

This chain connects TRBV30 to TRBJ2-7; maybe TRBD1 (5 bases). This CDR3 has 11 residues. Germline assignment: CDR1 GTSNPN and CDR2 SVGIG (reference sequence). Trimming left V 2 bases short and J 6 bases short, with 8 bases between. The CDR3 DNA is TGTGCCTGGAGTTCTGGGGCCGAGCAGTACGTC. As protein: CAWSSGAEQYV.

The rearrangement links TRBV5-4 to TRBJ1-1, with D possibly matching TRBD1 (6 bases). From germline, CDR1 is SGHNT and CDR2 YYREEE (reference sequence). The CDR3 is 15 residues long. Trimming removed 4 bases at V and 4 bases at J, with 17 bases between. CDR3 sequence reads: CASSTGGAMGTEAFF. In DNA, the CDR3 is TGTGCCAGCAGCACGGGGGGCGCGATGGGCACTGAAGCTTTCTTT.